Reported below is one T cell receptor beta chain. Its antigen is unknown. The data belong to a study of CD8 T cells in ankylosing spondylitis. Study observations and caveats: Significant enrichment of disease-linked clones was reported in matched ankylosing spondylitis synovial fluid.

TCRdb itself ran the 5' RACE reads through MiXCR, one entry per CDR3 protein. The repertoire holds 180,000 or so distinct CDR3 sequences, with roughly 12% as singletons. CDR1 DFQATT and CDR2 SNEGSKA come from the germline V gene (reference sequence). The CDR3 spans 15 residues. V lost 6 bases to trimming and J lost 3 bases; unmatched junction nucleotides: 10. The sample comprised blood, either unsorted or a sorted T cell fraction (not recorded which). This clonotype was sampled from a male donor with ankylosing spondylitis or in good health (not recorded which). The rearrangement uses TRBV20-1 and TRBJ2-3; 9 nucleotides agree with TRBD1. CDR3: CSADLQGAGTDTQYF. The CDR3 nucleotides are TGCAGTGCCGATCTACAGGGGGCCGGGACAGATACGCAGTATTTT.